The present T cell receptor beta chain was sequenced within a study of T-cell memory formation after mild COVID-19. Trimming left V 0 bases short and J 9 bases short, with 22 bases between. This CDR3 has 17 amino acids. Germline assignment: CDR1 SGDLS and CDR2 YYNGEE. TCRdb independently ran MiXCR on the 5' RACE reads; one entry per CDR3 protein. The sample includes roughly 120,000 distinct CDR3 sequences, about 24% of them seen just once. The chain joins TRBV9 to TRBJ2-1, with D tentatively TRBD2 (5 bases). The sequencing sample was made of PBMCs or a T cell subset sorted from them (not recorded which). This clonotype was sampled from a man aged 18 to 30 who had mild COVID-19 (a few samples of this study predate the infection). Cell type and time point are not known. The CDR3 spells CASSVADGGSPGVEQFF. The CDR3, as DNA: TGTGCCAGCAGCGTAGCCGACGGAGGAAGCCCCGGCGTTGAGCAGTTCTTC.